This T cell receptor beta chain was profiled in a study of regulatory T cells in long-lasting Graves disease. Library construction for TCR beta used iRepertoire HTBI primers and Arm-PCR of CDR3 regions. TCRdb itself ran the multiplex PCR reads through MiXCR, one entry per CDR3 protein. The data hold 350,000 to 500,000 distinct CDR3 sequences, with 14% observed a single time. The time point here: newly diagnosed GD, antithyroid drugs for less than 3 months. After RNA was extracted from PBMCs, the TCR library was made from it. Findings of the study overall: Those with persistent disease had in common more public clonotypes (about 3,000) than new patients (approximately 970).

This clonotype was found many times. What it binds is not known. The CDR3 consists of 16 residues. The V segment lost 3 bases and the J segment 2 bases; nucleotides outside the gene matches: 10. The germline gives CDR1 DFQATT, CDR2 SNEGSKA (reference sequence). The same sample was also studied in work on T cells in Graves' hyperthyroidism and ophthalmopathy.

The sample consisted of peripheral blood mononuclear cells (PBMCs), taken at new diagnosis, from a patient treated with antithyroid drugs. This clonotype was obtained from a woman aged 45-59 years with Graves disease. V gene TRBV20-1 combines with J gene TRBJ2-3; 8 nucleotides match TRBD2. Here the CDR3 DNA reads TGCAGTGCTAGCGGGAGGGCCTCGGATAACACAGATACGCAGTATTTT. This codes for CSASGRASDNTDTQYF.